One sample yielded the 9 T cell receptor beta chains listed below, sequenced in a study of blood T cells in healthy people across ages. Next came a second PCR, run for 7 to 11 cycles, which used a sample-barcoded 5' primer along with a J-beta primer mix. TCRdb passed the 5' RACE reads through MiXCR, listing each CDR3 protein once. The sample carries about 840,000 distinct CDR3 sequences, almost 30% recorded once. In addition, the sample was reused for a study of T cells of mothers and their children.

Sample: blood. The receptors shown here come from a woman aged 40 to 50 in good health.

This clonotype was counted only a few times. Relative to the germline gene, one junction end is altered; a read error may explain this. The V and J genes are TRBV13 and TRBJ2-1, with D possibly being TRBD2 (6 bases). Germline CDR1 and CDR2: PRHDT and FYEKMQ (reference sequence). The CDR3 runs to 15 residues. In nucleotides, the CDR3 is TGTGCCAACAGCTTGGAGGGGAACGGGGACAATGAGCAGTTCTTC. The encoded protein is CANSLEGNGDNEQFF.

The V gene is TRBV6-5, the J gene TRBJ2-3, with 10 bases fitting TRBD1. Unmatched junction bases numbered 9, after V lost 4 bases and J lost 5 bases. The CDR3 covers 16 residues. Germline-derived CDR1 and CDR2 are MNHEY and SVGAGI. The CDR3 DNA follows: TGTGCCAGCAGTTGGTCCGGGACAGGGGTGGGAGATACGCAGTATTTT. It codes for CASSWSGTGVGDTQYF.

Written as DNA, the CDR3 is TGTGCCAGCAGTTTCATTAGCGGGAGTGCAGATACGCAGTATTTT. Its translation is CASSFISGSADTQYF. The V gene is TRBV27, the J gene TRBJ2-3, with 9 bases matching TRBD2. This CDR3 spans 15 amino acids. Germline V gene data show CDR1 as MNHEY and CDR2 as SMNVEV (reference sequence). After removal of 3 bases from V and 4 bases from J, the junction contained 5 bases not matched to a gene.

The genes are TRBV11-2 and TRBJ2-5; D gene ambiguous. The CDR3 is made up of 14 amino acids. Germline V gene data show CDR1 as SGHAT and CDR2 as FQNNGV. V lost 5 bases and J 0 bases, leaving 10 bases between the germline ends. CDR3 amino acids: CASSLGLDQETQYF. The DNA for the CDR3 is TGTGCCAGCAGCCTAGGGTTGGACCAAGAGACCCAGTACTTC.

The chain is built from TRBV9 and TRBJ1-5, with TRBD1 as a possible D gene (5 bases). V was cut by 4 bases and J by 0 bases, with 17 bases left in between. Germline lookup yields CDR1 SGDLS and CDR2 YYNGEE. This CDR3 is 17 amino acids long. CDR3 DNA sequence: TGTGCCAGCAGCCGAGGAGGGGCCTTCGATAGCAATCAGCCCCAGCATTTT. Its translation: CASSRGGAFDSNQPQHF.

This clonotype was picked up a small number of times. The V call is TRBV9, the J call TRBJ2-5; 9 bases agree with TRBD2. Germline V lookup: CDR1 SGDLS, CDR2 YYNGEE. V dropped 3 bases and J dropped 8; count of bases not matched to a gene: 11. CDR3 length: 15 amino acids. The CDR3, as DNA: TGTGCCAGCAGCGCCTCCTTAGCGGGGGCTGAAACCCAGTACTTC. Protein: CASSASLAGAETQYF.

The chain uses TRBV7-9 and TRBJ2-7; D possibly matches TRBD1 or TRBD2 (5 bases each). Germline V gene lookup returns CDR1 SEHNR and CDR2 FQNEAQ (reference sequence). V was cut by 7 bases and J by 6 bases, with 16 bases left in between. This CDR3 has 13 amino acids. The chain's CDR3 is CASKIEGRVEQYF. DNA of the CDR3: TGTGCCAGCAAGATAGAGGGACGGGTCGAGCAGTACTTC.

A remark on this clonotype: A read error may explain this, as a much larger clone is one base away. This chain uses TRBV12-3 or TRBV12-4 with TRBJ1-2; the match to TRBD1 covers 7 bases. This CDR3 is 13 amino acids long. CDR3 coding DNA: TGTGCCAGCACTTTAGAGGGGGCGCGAAGCTACACCTTC. The encoded protein is CASTLEGARSYTF.

CDR3 in amino acids: CSARDQGLTDTQYF. The CDR3 DNA reads as TGCAGTGCTAGAGATCAGGGGCTAACAGATACGCAGTATTTT. The V and J genes are TRBV20-1 and TRBJ2-3; D perhaps matches TRBD1 (6 bases). V was pared by 0 bases and J by 3 bases, with 10 bases between. The length of the CDR3 is 14 residues. Germline values: CDR1 DFQATT, CDR2 SNEGSKA (reference sequence).